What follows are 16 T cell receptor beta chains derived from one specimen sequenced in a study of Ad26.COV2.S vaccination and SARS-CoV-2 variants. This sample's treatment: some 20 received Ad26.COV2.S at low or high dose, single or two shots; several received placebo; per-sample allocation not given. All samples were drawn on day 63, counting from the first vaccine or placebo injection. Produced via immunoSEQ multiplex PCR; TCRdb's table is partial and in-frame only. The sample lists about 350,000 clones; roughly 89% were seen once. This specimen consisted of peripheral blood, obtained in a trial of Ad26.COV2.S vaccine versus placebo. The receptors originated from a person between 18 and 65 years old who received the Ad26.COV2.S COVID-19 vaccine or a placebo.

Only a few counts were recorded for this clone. In DNA form, the CDR3 reads TGTGCCAGCAGCTTGGATGGCGGACCTAATGAAAAACTGTTTTTT. As protein: CASSLDGGPNEKLFF. The rearrangement uses TRBV5-4 and TRBJ1-4; D is uncertain. With 0 bases removed from V and 3 bases from J, the gap between germline ends came to 9 bases. The CDR3 is 15 residues long. Germline V gene lookup returns CDR1 SGHNT and CDR2 YYREEE (reference sequence).

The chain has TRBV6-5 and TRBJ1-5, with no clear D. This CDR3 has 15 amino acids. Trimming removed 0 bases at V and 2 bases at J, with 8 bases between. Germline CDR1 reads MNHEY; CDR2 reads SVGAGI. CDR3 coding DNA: TGTGCCAGCAGTTACTCCTTTACAGGCAATCAGCCCCAGCATTTT. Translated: CASSYSFTGNQPQHF.

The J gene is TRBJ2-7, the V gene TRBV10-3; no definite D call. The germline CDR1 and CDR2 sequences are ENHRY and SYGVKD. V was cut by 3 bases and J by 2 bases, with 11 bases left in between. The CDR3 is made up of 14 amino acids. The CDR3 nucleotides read TGTGCCATCAGTGATGGTAGTAGCCCCTACGAGCAGTACTTC. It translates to CAISDGSSPYEQYF.

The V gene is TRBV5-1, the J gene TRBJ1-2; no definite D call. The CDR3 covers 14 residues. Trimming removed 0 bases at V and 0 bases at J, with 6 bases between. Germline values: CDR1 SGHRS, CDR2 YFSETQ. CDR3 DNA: TGCGCCAGCAGCTTGGTAACAGCTAACTATGGCTACACCTTC. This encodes CASSLVTANYGYTF.

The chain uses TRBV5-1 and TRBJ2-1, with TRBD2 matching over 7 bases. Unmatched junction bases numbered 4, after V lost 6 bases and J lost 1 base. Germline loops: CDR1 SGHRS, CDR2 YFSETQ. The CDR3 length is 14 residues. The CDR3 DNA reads TGCGCCAGCAAGCGGGACGTGTCCTACAATGAGCAGTTCTTC. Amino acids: CASKRDVSYNEQFF. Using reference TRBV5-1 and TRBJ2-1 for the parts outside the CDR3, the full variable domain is KAGVTQTPRYLIKTRGQQVTLSCSPISGHRSVSWYQQTPGQGLQFLFEYFSETQRNKGNFPGRFSGRQFSNSRSEMNVSTLELGDSALYLCASKRDVSYNEQFFGPGTRLTVL.

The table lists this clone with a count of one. CDR3 bases: TGTGCCAGTAGTAAGCGGGCCGGGGAGCTGTTTTTT. Translation: CASSKRAGELFF. The chain recombines TRBV19 with TRBJ2-2; TRBD2 might be the D (6 bases). The CDR3 consists of 12 residues. V gave up 4 bases and J gave up 6 bases, with 6 bases separating them. The germline CDR1 and CDR2 sequences are LNHDA and SQIVND (reference sequence).

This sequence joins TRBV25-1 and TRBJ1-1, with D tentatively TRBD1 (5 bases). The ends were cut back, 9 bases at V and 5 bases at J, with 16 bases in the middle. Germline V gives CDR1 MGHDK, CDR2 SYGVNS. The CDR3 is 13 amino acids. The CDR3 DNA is TGTGCCAGTAGCCCGGGGGGATGGACTGAAGCTTTCTTT. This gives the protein CASSPGGWTEAFF.

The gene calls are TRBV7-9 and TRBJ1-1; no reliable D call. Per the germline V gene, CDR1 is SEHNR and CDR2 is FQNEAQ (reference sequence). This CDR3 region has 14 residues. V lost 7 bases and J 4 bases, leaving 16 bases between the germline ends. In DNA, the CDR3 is TGTGCCAGCACTTTCAGCGGCACCGGCACTGAAGCTTTCTTT. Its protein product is CASTFSGTGTEAFF. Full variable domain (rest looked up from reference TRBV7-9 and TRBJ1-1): DTGVSQNPRHKITKRGQNVTFRCDPISEHNRLYWYRQTLGQGPEFLTYFQNEAQLEKSRLLSDRFSAERPKGSFSTLEIQRTEQGDSAMYLCASTFSGTGTEAFFGQGTRLTVV.

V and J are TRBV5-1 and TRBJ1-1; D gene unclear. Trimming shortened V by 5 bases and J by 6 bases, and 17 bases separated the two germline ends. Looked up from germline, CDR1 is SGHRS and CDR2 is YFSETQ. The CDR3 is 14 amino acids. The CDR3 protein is CASSSFLGGPEAFF. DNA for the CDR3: TGCGCCAGCAGTTCTTTTTTGGGCGGCCCTGAAGCTTTCTTT.

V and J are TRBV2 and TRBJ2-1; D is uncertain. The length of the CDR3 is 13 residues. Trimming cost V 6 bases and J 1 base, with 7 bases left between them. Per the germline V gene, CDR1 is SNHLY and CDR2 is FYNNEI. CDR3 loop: CASSRMSYNEQFF. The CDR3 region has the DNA TGTGCCAGCAGCCGTATGTCCTACAATGAGCAGTTCTTC.

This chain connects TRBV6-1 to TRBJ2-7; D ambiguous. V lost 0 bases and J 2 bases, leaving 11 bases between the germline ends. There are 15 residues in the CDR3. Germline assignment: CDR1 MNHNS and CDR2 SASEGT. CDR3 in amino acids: CASSEARLPPYEQYF. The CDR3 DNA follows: TGTGCCAGCAGTGAAGCACGACTGCCTCCCTACGAGCAGTACTTC.

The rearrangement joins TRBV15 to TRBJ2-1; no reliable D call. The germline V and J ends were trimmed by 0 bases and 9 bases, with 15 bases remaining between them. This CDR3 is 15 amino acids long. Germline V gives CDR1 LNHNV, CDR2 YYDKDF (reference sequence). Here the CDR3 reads CATSREGFLWSEQFF. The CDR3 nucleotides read TGTGCCACCAGCAGAGAAGGCTTCTTGTGGAGTGAGCAGTTCTTC.

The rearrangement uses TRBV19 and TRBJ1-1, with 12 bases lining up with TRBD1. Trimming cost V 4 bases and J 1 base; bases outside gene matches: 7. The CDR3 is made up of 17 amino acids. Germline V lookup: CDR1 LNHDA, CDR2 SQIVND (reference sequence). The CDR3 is CASSTLRDRGRNTEAFF. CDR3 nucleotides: TGTGCCAGTAGTACTCTCCGGGACAGGGGGCGGAACACTGAAGCTTTCTTT.

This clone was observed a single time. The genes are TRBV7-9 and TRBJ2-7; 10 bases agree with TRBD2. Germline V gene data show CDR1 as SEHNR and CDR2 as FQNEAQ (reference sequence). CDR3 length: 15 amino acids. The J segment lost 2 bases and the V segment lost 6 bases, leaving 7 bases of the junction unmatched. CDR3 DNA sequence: TGTGCCAGCAGTTCACGGACTAGCGGTACCTACGAGCAGTACTTC. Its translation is CASSSRTSGTYEQYF.

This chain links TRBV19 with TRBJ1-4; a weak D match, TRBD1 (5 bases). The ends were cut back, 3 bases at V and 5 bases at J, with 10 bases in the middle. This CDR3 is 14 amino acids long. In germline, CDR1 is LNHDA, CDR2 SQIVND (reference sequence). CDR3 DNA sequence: TGTGCCAGTAGTATTAGGGGCAGGAATGAAAAACTGTTTTTT. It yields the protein CASSIRGRNEKLFF.

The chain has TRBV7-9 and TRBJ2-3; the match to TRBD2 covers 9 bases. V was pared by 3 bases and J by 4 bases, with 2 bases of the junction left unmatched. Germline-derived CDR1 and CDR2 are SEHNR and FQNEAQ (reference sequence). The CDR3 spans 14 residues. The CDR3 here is CASSFSGRADTQYF. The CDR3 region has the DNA TGTGCCAGCAGCTTTAGCGGGAGAGCAGATACGCAGTATTTT. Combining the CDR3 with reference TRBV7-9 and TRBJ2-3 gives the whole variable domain DTGVSQNPRHKITKRGQNVTFRCDPISEHNRLYWYRQTLGQGPEFLTYFQNEAQLEKSRLLSDRFSAERPKGSFSTLEIQRTEQGDSAMYLCASSFSGRADTQYFGPGTRLTVL.